This T cell receptor (beta chain) comes out of a study of early T cells in non-severe SARS-CoV-2 infection. Study-level background: Investigators sequenced bulk RNA drawn from unsorted whole blood, and chains remained unpaired.

Trimming removed 5 bases at V and 1 base at J, with 12 bases between. The CDR3 has 14 amino acids. Ten or more counts support this clonotype. Researchers attached unique molecular identifiers to individual cDNA molecules. TCRdb analysed the 5' RACE reads with MiXCR anew, one entry per CDR3 protein. This repertoire shows approximately 58,000 distinct CDR3 sequences, about 6.2% found once; its top ten account for roughly 4%. Specimen: whole blood. This clonotype was obtained from an adult who was a healthcare worker with PCR-confirmed SARS-CoV-2 infection or an uninfected control (not recorded which). The chain employs TRBV12-3 or TRBV12-4 and TRBJ2-7; D not certain. In DNA, the CDR3 is TGTGCCAGCAGTGCCCGTAGGTTTTCCTACGAGCAGTACTTC. This sequence encodes CASSARRFSYEQYF.